This is a list of T cell receptor beta chains from one sample in a study of OX40 agonist ivuxolimab in advanced cancers. Sequenced by immunoSEQ multiplex PCR; TCRdb stores in-frame clones only, minus some. The sample lists over 65,000 clones, 86% occurring once. The sample consisted of CD4+ or CD8+ T cells sorted from blood, taken in a trial of the OX40 agonist ivuxolimab. These receptors came from an adult with an advanced solid tumor such as melanoma, head and neck, liver or kidney cancer. Both conserved end residues are part of each CDR3. D genes are given only for firm matches. Where a row states a size, it is once, few, many or the class of an expanded clone; other rows omit it.

clone_size	d_call	j_call	v_call	cdr3_nt	cdr3_aa
NA	NA	TRBJ2-1	TRBV15	TGTGCCACTTCCAAGGGGGGGGCCACCTACAATGAGCAGTTCTTC	CATSKGGATYNEQFF
NA	NA	TRBJ2-2	TRBV6-1	TGTGCCAGCAATCGGCAGAACACCGGGGAGCTGTTTTTT	CASNRQNTGELFF
NA	TRBD1	TRBJ2-1	TRBV4-1	TGCGCCAGCAGCCAAGAACGATTCGGCAGGGGGTCGGATGAGCAGTTCTTC	CASSQERFGRGSDEQFF
NA	NA	TRBJ2-7	TRBV6-1	TGTGCCAGCAGTGAAGCACGCAGTGAGCAGTACTTC	CASSEARSEQYF
NA	NA	TRBJ1-2	TRBV7-9	TGTGCCAGCAGCTTCCGGGACTTCTATGGCTACACCTTC	CASSFRDFYGYTF
once	NA	TRBJ1-2	TRBV27	TGTGCCAGCAGTTACCCGGGCCAGTATGCCGGCTACACCTTC	CASSYPGQYAGYTF
NA	NA	TRBJ1-4	TRBV19	TGTGCCAGTAGTACCCCGGATTTCTGGAATGAAAAACTGTTTTTT	CASSTPDFWNEKLFF
NA	NA	TRBJ2-7	TRBV18	TGTGCCAGCTCACCCCAGGGTGGCTACGAGCAGTACTTC	CASSPQGGYEQYF
few	TRBD1	TRBJ2-1	TRBV5-4	TGTGCCAGCAAGGGATCCGGGACAGCGTGGAATGAGCAGTTCTTC	CASKGSGTAWNEQFF
few	NA	TRBJ1-1	TRBV5-5	TGTGCCAGCAGCTGGGCGCAGGACACTGAAGCTTTCTTT	CASSWAQDTEAFF
NA	NA	TRBJ2-1	TRBV27	TGTGCCAGCACTCACCTGGGTGCGGGTTCCCGCCACAATGAGCAGTTCTTC	CASTHLGAGSRHNEQFF
NA	TRBD1	TRBJ1-1	TRBV28	TGTGCCAGCAGGACACAGGGGACCACTGAAGCTTTCTTT	CASRTQGTTEAFF
NA	NA	TRBJ2-7	TRBV20-1	TGCAGTGCTATTGTGGACGAGCAGTACTTC	CSAIVDEQYF
NA	NA	TRBJ2-2	TRBV27	TGTGCCAGCAGTTTATGGCTACAGACGAACACCGGGGAGCTGTTTTTT	CASSLWLQTNTGELFF
NA	NA	TRBJ2-5	TRBV5-5	TGTGCCAGCAGCTTGGAACAGCTCCGGAGGGAGACCCAGTACTTC	CASSLEQLRRETQYF
few	TRBD1	TRBJ1-5	TRBV6-5	TGTGCCAGCAGACGGACAGGATTTAGCAATCAGCCCCAGCATTTT	CASRRTGFSNQPQHF
once	TRBD1	TRBJ2-7	TRBV28	TGTGCCAGCAGAAACCCCGGGACAGGGCTATACGAGCAGTACTTC	CASRNPGTGLYEQYF
NA	NA	TRBJ2-7	TRBV18	TGTGCCAGCTCATCACCGGGGACTTCCTACGAGCAGTACTTC	CASSSPGTSYEQYF
few	NA	TRBJ2-3	TRBV29-1	TGCAGCTTTAGCGGAAGCACAGATACGCAGTATTTT	CSFSGSTDTQYF
NA	NA	TRBJ1-1	TRBV7-2	TGTGCCAGCAGCTTTGGAGGGAACACTGAAGCTTTCTTT	CASSFGGNTEAFF
NA	NA	TRBJ1-2	TRBV6-6	TGTGCCAGCAGTTATCCGGACAACTATGGCTACACCTTC	CASSYPDNYGYTF
NA	NA	TRBJ1-2	TRBV3-1/TRBV3-2	TGTGCCAGCCCTGGCTACACCTTC	CASPGYTF
NA	NA	TRBJ2-7	TRBV7-8	TGTGCCAGCAGTTACCAACAGGGAGAAAGCTACGAGCAGTACTTC	CASSYQQGESYEQYF
NA	TRBD2	TRBJ2-1	TRBV19	TGTGCCAGTAGCCCACCGGGACTAGCGGGGGGGCCAGGAGAGCAGTTCTTC	CASSPPGLAGGPGEQFF
NA	TRBD1	TRBJ1-1	TRBV18	TGTGCCAGCTCACCGAAGGACAGGGGGCCGGGAGCTTTCTTT	CASSPKDRGPGAFF
NA	NA	TRBJ1-1	TRBV27	TGTGCCAGCGCTGCGCGGAACACTGAAGCTTTCTTT	CASAARNTEAFF
few	TRBD1	TRBJ1-6	TRBV2	TGTGCCAGCAGGAGGATGACAGGGCGGGAGCCCCTCCACTTT	CASRRMTGREPLHF
NA	NA	TRBJ2-1	TRBV5-8	TGTGCCAGCAGCTTGGATGGGAGAACCTACAATGAGCAGTTCTTC	CASSLDGRTYNEQFF
NA	NA	TRBJ1-1	TRBV10-3	TGTGCCATCAGTGAGCTCCCGCTAACCGGAGCTTTCTTT	CAISELPLTGAFF
NA	NA	TRBJ1-5	TRBV5-1	TGCGCCAGCAGCTTGGAGGGGGGCGATCAGCCCCAGCATTTT	CASSLEGGDQPQHF
NA	NA	TRBJ1-1	TRBV28	TGTGCCAGCACCCTGGGGACGGTCACTGAAGCTTTCTTT	CASTLGTVTEAFF
NA	TRBD1	TRBJ2-4	TRBV5-6	TGTGCCAGCAGCTCCGGGACAGAGTTAGCCAAAAACATTCAGTACTTC	CASSSGTELAKNIQYF
NA	NA	TRBJ2-3	TRBV7-8	TGTGCCAGCAACTTGGGCAGCGGCTCTACAGATACGCAGTATTTT	CASNLGSGSTDTQYF
NA	TRBD2	TRBJ2-1	TRBV11-2	TGTGCCAGCAGCTTAGCAGTGGCCCAGGGAGGGAATGAGCAGTTCTTC	CASSLAVAQGGNEQFF
NA	NA	TRBJ2-2	TRBV5-1	TGCGCCAGCAGCTTTGGACAACCACCCGGGGAGCTGTTTTTT	CASSFGQPPGELFF
NA	TRBD2	TRBJ2-7	TRBV7-3	TGTGCCAGCAGCTTAACTGCCGCAACTAGCGGCTACGAGCAGTACTTC	CASSLTAATSGYEQYF
NA	TRBD2	TRBJ2-5	TRBV7-2	TGTGCCAGCAGCTTAGATTTGGGAGGGGAGACCCAGTACTTC	CASSLDLGGETQYF
NA	NA	TRBJ2-1	TRBV5-6	TGTGCCAGCAGCTTGGTCCAGGGGGTGGAGGGCCAGCAGTTCTTC	CASSLVQGVEGQQFF
NA	NA	TRBJ1-1	TRBV7-2	TGTGCCAGCAGCTTAGCCGGTGGGAACACTGAAGCTTTCTTT	CASSLAGGNTEAFF
NA	NA	TRBJ1-4	TRBV15	TGTGCCACCAGCAGAGGAGGGGAAAAACTGTTTTTT	CATSRGGEKLFF
NA	NA	TRBJ1-1	TRBV6-5	TGTGCCAGCAGGAACCTGGGGGTCGTGAACACTGAAGCTTTCTTT	CASRNLGVVNTEAFF
NA	TRBD1	TRBJ1-2	TRBV7-2	TGTGCCAGCAGCTTGGAGAACAGGGGCTATGGCTACACCTTC	CASSLENRGYGYTF
NA	TRBD1	TRBJ1-6	TRBV7-3	TGTGCCAGCAGCTTTCAGGGGGACAATTCACCCCTCCACTTT	CASSFQGDNSPLHF